This T cell receptor (beta chain) was found in a study of control samples from healthy donors and cancer patients. The germline gives CDR1 MNHEY, CDR2 SVGAGI. The CDR3 is 13 residues long. Trimming took off 7 bases at V and 1 base at J, with 10 bases between the two ends. Data came from immunoSEQ multiplex PCR; TCRdb stores just in-frame clones and leaves some out. The data show approximately 120,000 clones, 90% seen once. The chain has TRBV6-5 and TRBJ2-5; D is undetermined. The receptor was derived from a human donor in good health. The donor label of this sample is uncertain. The sequencing sample was made of blood. The CDR3 sequence: CASTGPLQETQYF. CDR3 DNA sequence: TGTGCCAGCACTGGGCCGCTCCAAGAGACCCAGTACTTC.